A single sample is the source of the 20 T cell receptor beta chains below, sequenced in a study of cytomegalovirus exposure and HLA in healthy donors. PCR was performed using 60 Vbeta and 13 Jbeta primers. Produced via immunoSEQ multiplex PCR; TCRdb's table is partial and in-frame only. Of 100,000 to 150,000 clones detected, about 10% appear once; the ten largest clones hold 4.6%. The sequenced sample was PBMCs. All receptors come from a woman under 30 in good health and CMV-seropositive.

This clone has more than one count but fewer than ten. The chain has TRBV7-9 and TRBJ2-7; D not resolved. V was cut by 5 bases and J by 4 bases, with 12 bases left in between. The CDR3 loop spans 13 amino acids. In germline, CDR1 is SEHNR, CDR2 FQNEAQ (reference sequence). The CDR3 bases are TGTGCCAGCAGCGGTGCAGGTCCTTACGAGCAGTACTTC. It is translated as CASSGAGPYEQYF. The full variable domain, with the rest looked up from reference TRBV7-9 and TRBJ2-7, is DTGVSQNPRHKITKRGQNVTFRCDPISEHNRLYWYRQTLGQGPEFLTYFQNEAQLEKSRLLSDRFSAERPKGSFSTLEIQRTEQGDSAMYLCASSGAGPYEQYFGPGTRLTVT.

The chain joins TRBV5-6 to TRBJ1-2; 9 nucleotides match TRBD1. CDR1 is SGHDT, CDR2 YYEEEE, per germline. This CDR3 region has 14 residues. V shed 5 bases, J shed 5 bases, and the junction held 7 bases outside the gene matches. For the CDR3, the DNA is TGTGCCAGCAGTTCACAGGGGGCAGGGTATGGCTACACCTTC. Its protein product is CASSSQGAGYGYTF.

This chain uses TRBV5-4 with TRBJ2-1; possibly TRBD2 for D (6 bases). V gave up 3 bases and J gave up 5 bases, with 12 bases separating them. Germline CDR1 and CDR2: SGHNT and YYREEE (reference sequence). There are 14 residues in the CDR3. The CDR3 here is CASSWGTLHNEQFF. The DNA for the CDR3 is TGTGCCAGCAGCTGGGGGACTTTACACAATGAGCAGTTCTTC.

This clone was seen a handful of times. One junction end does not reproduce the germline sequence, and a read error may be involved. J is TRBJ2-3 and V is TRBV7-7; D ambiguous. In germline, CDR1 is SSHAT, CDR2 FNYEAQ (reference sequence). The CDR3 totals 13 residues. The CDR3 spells CASSLDRADTQYF. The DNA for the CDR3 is TGTGCTAGCAGCTTAGACCGAGCAGATACGCAGTATTTT.

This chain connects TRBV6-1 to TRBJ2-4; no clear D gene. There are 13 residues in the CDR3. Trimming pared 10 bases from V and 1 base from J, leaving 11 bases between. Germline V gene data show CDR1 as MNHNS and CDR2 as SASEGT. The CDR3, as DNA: TGTGCCACTGCGGAACGGGCCAAAAACATTCAGTACTTC. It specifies CATAERAKNIQYF.

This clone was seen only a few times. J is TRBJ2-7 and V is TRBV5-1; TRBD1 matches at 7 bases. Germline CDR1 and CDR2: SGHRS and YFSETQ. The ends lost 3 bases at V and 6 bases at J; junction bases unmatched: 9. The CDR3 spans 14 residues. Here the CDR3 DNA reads TGCGCCAGCAGCTCACCGGGACAGACCTTCGAGCAGTACTTC. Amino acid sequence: CASSSPGQTFEQYF.

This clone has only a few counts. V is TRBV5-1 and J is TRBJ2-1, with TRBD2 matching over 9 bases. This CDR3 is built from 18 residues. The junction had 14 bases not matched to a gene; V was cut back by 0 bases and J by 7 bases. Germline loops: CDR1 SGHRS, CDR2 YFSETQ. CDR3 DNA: TGCGCCAGCAGCTTGGGGCTAGCGGGGACGGCGAACACTAATGAGCAGTTCTTC. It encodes CASSLGLAGTANTNEQFF.

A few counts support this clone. The CDR3 DNA sequence: TGTGCCACCGGCCCGACAGGCGGCTACACCTTC. This translates into CATGPTGGYTF. This chain joins TRBV28 and TRBJ1-2; D might be TRBD1 (6 bases). The CDR3 consists of 11 residues. Between the trimmed V and J ends, which lost 10 bases and 8 bases, there was a span of 14 bases. Germline-derived CDR1 and CDR2 are MDHEN and SYDVKM.

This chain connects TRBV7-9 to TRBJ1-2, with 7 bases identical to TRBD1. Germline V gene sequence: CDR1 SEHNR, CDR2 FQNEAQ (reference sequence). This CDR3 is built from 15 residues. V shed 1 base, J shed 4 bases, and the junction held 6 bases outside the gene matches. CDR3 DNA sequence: TGTGCCAGCAGCTTAGGTGCCGGGACAGCCTATGGCTACACCTTC. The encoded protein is CASSLGAGTAYGYTF.

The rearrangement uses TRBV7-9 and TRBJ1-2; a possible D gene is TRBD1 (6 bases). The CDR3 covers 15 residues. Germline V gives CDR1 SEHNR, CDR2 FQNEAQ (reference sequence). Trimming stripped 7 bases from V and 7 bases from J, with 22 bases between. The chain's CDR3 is CASIPLRGASGGYTF. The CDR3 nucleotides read TGTGCCAGCATCCCACTGCGGGGGGCGTCGGGTGGCTACACCTTC.

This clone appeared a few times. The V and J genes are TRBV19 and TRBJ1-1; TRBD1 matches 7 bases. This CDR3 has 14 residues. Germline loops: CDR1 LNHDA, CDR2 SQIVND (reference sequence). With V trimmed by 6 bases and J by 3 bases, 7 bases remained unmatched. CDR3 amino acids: CASRTRQGHTEAFF. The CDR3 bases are TGTGCCAGTAGGACAAGACAGGGCCACACTGAAGCTTTCTTT.

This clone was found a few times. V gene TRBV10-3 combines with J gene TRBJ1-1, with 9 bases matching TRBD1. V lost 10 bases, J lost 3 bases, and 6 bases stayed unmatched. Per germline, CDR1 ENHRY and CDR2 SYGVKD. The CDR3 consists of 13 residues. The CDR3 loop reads CASRDREDTEAFF. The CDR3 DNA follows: TGTGCCAGTCGGGACAGGGAGGACACTGAAGCTTTCTTT.

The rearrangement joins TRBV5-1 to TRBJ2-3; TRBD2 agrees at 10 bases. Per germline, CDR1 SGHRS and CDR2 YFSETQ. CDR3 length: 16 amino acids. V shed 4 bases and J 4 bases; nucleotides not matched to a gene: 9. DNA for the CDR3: TGCGCCAGCAGCCGAGCGGGAGGGCCTAACGCAGATACGCAGTATTTT. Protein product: CASSRAGGPNADTQYF.

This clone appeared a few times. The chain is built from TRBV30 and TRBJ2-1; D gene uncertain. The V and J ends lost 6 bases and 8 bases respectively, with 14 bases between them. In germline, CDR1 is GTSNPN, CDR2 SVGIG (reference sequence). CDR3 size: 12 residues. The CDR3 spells CACAGYNYEQFF. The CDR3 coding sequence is TGTGCCTGCGCAGGATACAATTATGAGCAGTTCTTC.

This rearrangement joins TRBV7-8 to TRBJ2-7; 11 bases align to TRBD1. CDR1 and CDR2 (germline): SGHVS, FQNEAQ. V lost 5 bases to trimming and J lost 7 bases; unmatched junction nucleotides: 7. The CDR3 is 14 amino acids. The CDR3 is CASSARTGGFEQYF. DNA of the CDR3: TGTGCCAGCAGCGCACGGACAGGGGGCTTTGAGCAGTACTTC. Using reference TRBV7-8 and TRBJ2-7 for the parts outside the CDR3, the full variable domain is GAGVSQSPRYKVAKRGQDVALRCDPISGHVSLFWYQQALGQGPEFLTYFQNEAQLDKSGLPSDRFFAERPEGSVSTLKIQRTQQEDSAVYLCASSARTGGFEQYFGPGTRLTVT.

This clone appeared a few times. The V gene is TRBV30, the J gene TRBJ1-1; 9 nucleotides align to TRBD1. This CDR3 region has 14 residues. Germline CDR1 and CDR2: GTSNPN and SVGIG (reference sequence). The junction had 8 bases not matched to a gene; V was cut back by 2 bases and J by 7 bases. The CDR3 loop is CAWSFDRGSGEAFF. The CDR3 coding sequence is TGTGCCTGGAGTTTCGACAGGGGGTCAGGTGAAGCTTTCTTT.

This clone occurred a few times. CDR3 DNA sequence: TGTGCCAGCAGCTTAGTAGCGGGAGGGATCGATGAGCAGTTCTTC. Its protein is CASSLVAGGIDEQFF. The rearrangement uses TRBV7-2 and TRBJ2-1; TRBD2 agrees at 11 bases. V trimming: 1 base; J trimming: 8 bases; junction bases outside the gene matches: 4. From germline, CDR1 is SGHTA and CDR2 FQGNSA. The CDR3 covers 15 residues.

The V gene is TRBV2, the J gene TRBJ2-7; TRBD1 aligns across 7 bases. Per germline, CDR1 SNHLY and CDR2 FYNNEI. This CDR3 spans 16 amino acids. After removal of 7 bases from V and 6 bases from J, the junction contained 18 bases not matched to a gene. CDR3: CASITIPGQSKCEQYF. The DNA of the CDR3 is TGTGCCAGCATTACTATACCGGGACAGTCTAAGTGCGAGCAGTACTTC.

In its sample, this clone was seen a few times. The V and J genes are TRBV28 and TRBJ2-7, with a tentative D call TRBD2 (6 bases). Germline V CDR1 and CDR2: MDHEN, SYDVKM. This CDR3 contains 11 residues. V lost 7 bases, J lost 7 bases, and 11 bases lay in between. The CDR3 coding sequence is TGTGCCAGCACCCGGGGGAGGGAGCAGTACTTC. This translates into CASTRGREQYF.

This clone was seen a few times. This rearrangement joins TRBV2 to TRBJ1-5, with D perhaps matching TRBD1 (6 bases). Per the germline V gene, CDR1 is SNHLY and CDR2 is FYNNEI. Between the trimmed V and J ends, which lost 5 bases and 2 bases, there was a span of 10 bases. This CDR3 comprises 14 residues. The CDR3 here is CASSLDSGNQPQHF. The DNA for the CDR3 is TGTGCCAGCAGTCTGGACAGTGGCAATCAGCCCCAGCATTTT.